This T cell receptor beta chain derives from a study of blood T cell repertoires in COVID-19. In the study overall: T cells, B-cell-depleted T cells, or PBMCs provided the cDNA or gDNA that served as material.

Recruited during active infection, patients (from Seattle) were subsequently followed longitudinally. V lost 1 base and J lost 4, with 11 bases in between. This CDR3 contains 15 residues. Germline values: CDR1 SGHVS, CDR2 FQNEAQ. Original handling: Reference gene primer amplification yielded estimated nucleated cell counts. Profiled with immunoSEQ multiplex PCR; TCRdb holds only in-frame clones, not every one. Clonal size and the V and J genes are those of that table, whereas D and trimming came from the DNA. The sample carries 400,000 to 450,000 clones, over 75% recorded once. Material for sequencing was peripheral blood. This clonotype originated in a woman between 40 and 55 years old with COVID-19, enrolled during active disease. The chain couples TRBV7-8 to TRBJ1-5; tentatively, D is TRBD1 (5 bases). The CDR3: CASSLEQGWNQPQHF. CDR3 coding DNA: TGTGCCAGCAGCTTAGAGCAGGGCTGGAATCAGCCCCAGCATTTT.